This T cell receptor beta chain was sequenced for a study of T cell responses to AZD1222 COVID-19 vaccine. This table comes from immunoSEQ multiplex PCR, and its TCRdb copy is limited to in-frame clones, with some not included. The sample holds 100,000 to 130,000 clones; around 90% are singletons and the top ten take roughly 5%. CDR3 length: 14 amino acids. The germline V gene has CDR1 SGHRS and CDR2 YFSETQ. Losses at the gene ends were 0 bases for V and 3 bases for J; bases not matched to a gene: 2. The sequencing used peripheral blood, collected 28 days after the second AZD1222 dose. The TCR was taken from an adult who received the AZD1222 COVID-19 vaccine. The rearrangement uses TRBV5-1 and TRBJ2-7, with 8 nucleotides matching TRBD2. CDR3 in DNA: TGCGCCAGCAGCTTGGGACTAGCGATCTACGAGCAGTACTTC. Translation gives CASSLGLAIYEQYF.